A single sample is the source of the 4 T cell receptor beta chains below, sequenced in a study of blood T cell repertoires in COVID-19. Clones were read by immunoSEQ multiplex PCR, and TCRdb kept only the in-frame ones, dropping some. Of hundreds of thousands of clones in the sample, roughly 89% were seen once. The source material was peripheral blood. The source of these receptors is a woman in her thirties with active or convalescent COVID-19.

The rearrangement uses TRBV28 and TRBJ1-5; D uncertain. V lost 6 bases and J 3 bases, leaving 21 bases between the germline ends. The germline gives CDR1 MDHEN, CDR2 SYDVKM. This CDR3 region has 17 residues. The CDR3 region has the DNA TGTGCCAGCAGCATAGCATGGGGAGGGAGAGCCAATCAGCCCCAGCATTTT. Amino acids: CASSIAWGGRANQPQHF.

DNA of the CDR3: TGTGCCAGCCAGGGGGGTTTCGACTCTGGAAACACCATATATTTT. Translated: CASQGGFDSGNTIYF. The rearrangement joins TRBV7-6 to TRBJ1-3; 7 bases fit TRBD1. V lost 8 bases to trimming and J lost 0 bases; unmatched junction nucleotides: 7. Germline V gene sequence: CDR1 SGHVS, CDR2 FNYEAQ. This CDR3 comprises 15 residues. The full variable domain, in which reference TRBV7-6 and TRBJ1-3 provide the parts outside the CDR3, is GAGVSQSPRYKVTKRGQDVALRCDPISGHVSLYWYRQALGQGPEFLTYFNYEAQQDKSGLPNDRFSAERPEGSISTLTIQRTEQRDSAMYRCASQGGFDSGNTIYFGEGSWLTVV.

The V call is TRBV19, the J call TRBJ2-2; 7 bases line up with TRBD2. The CDR3 sequence is 15 residues long. V shed 8 bases, J shed 2 bases, and the junction held 8 bases outside the gene matches. Looked up from germline, CDR1 is LNHDA and CDR2 is SQIVND (reference sequence). CDR3 amino acids: CASLSGGINTGELFF. CDR3 sequence (DNA): TGTGCCAGTTTGTCCGGGGGGATAAACACCGGGGAGCTGTTTTTT.

This sequence joins TRBV7-8 and TRBJ2-7; tentatively, D is TRBD2 (5 bases). The V and J ends lost 5 bases and 7 bases respectively, with 12 bases between them. The CDR3 is made up of 12 amino acids. Germline CDR1 reads SGHVS; CDR2 reads FQNEAQ. The CDR3 reads CASSPRREEQYF. CDR3 coding DNA: TGTGCCAGCAGCCCTAGAAGGGAGGAGCAGTACTTC.